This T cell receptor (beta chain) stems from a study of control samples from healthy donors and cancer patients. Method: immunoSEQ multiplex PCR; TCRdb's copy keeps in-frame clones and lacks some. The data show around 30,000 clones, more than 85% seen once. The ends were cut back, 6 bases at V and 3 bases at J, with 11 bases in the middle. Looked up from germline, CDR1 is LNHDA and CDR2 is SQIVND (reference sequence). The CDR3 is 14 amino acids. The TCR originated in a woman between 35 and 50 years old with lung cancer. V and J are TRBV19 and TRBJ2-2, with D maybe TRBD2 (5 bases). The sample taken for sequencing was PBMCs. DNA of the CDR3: TGTGCCAGTAGGAGGGTAATGGACACCGGGGAGCTGTTTTTT. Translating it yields CASRRVMDTGELFF.